One TCR beta chain is described in this entry. The antigen is unknown. The data stem from a study of cytomegalovirus exposure and HLA in healthy donors. The study, taken as a whole, reports: Most TCR sequences showed up rarely, but some public TCRs showed up in many donors. Cytomegalovirus-associated TCR beta chains were listed, numbering some 150. As a later analysis showed, a missense DCLRE1C variant was linked to trimming of TCR beta V- and J-genes.

Trimming left V 0 bases short and J 4 bases short, with 10 bases between. CDR3 length: 16 amino acids. Germline CDR1 SGHDN, CDR2 FVKESK. Nominally healthy donors were sampled, though unrecorded immune exposures were likely. Use of 60 Vbeta and 13 Jbeta primers characterized the PCR. Only in-frame clones appear in the TCRdb table, and some are missing; sequencing was by immunoSEQ multiplex PCR. This sample carries about 94,000 clones, roughly four fifths of them seen once, and the ten largest clones take about 9.4%. This rearrangement joins TRBV14 to TRBJ2-6; a possible D gene is TRBD2 (5 bases). The receptor comes from a human donor in good health. The sample consisted of PBMCs. Written as DNA, the CDR3 is TGTGCCAGCAGCCAAGATAAGATAGCGGGGGCCAACGTCCTGACTTTC. Protein product: CASSQDKIAGANVLTF. The full variable domain, its missing parts supplied by reference TRBV14 and TRBJ2-6, is EAGVTQFPSHSVIEKGQTVTLRCDPISGHDNLYWYRRVMGKEIKFLLHFVKESKQDESGMPNNRFLAERTGGTYSTLKVQPAELEDSGVYFCASSQDKIAGANVLTFGAGSRLTVL.